This T cell receptor beta chain stems from a study of cytomegalovirus exposure and HLA in healthy donors (dated by TCRdb to between 2016 and 2019). A note on the overall study: An earlier analysis of 587 of the donors reported about 280 Gb of sequence data and 117 million unique TCR beta sequences obtained from some 170 million T cells. Around 320 gigabases of sequencing data and tens of millions of unique TCR sequences were included in an early release covering 550 to 800 HLA-typed donors. The number of typed donors differed by locus: roughly 629-640 for A, B, C, DRB1 and DQB1; roughly 510 for DQA1; approximately 600 for DPA1; and roughly 490 for DPB1. Along with the roughly 710-subject first cohort, a separate validation cohort of over 90 different subjects was used. Of the roughly 430 genotyped donors, about 80% fell in the genetic ancestry cluster associated with self-reported Caucasian donors. Class I and class II HLA loci were covered by the typing at four-digit resolution. Using immunosequencing, the study profiled T cell repertoires from approximately 700 subjects and related those repertoires to cytomegalovirus serostatus. A later genetic analysis used genome-wide SNP genotypes for about three fifths of the 666 donors, treating that subset as a discovery cohort. The study aimed to test whether cataloging public T cell receptors could reveal signatures of past pathogen exposure. All discovery cohort repertoires had been generated on a single sequencing platform. Across under 500 genotyped donors of the cohort, an average of about 200,000 unique TCR beta nucleotide sequences per donor were sequenced, and approximately 17% of those sequences were non-productive. Rather than drawing on any new phenotypic data, the later analysis identified candidate immune exposures from TCR beta sequences and the way those sequences occurred across donors. A later analysis re-analyzed previously published TCR beta repertoires from 600 to 850 donors and added high-resolution HLA genotyping to study TCR occurrence patterns. An earlier analysis of several hundred of the donors applied high-throughput TCR beta sequencing to assess whether each TCR beta V gene segment acted as functional or pseudogenic. The study combined high-throughput TCR immunosequencing, statistical association of individual TCRs with disease status, and machine learning to predict cytomegalovirus infection status. Alongside the repertoire data, information on donor age, sex, ethnicity and CMV serostatus was compiled. Roughly 5 DR-DQ haplotypes were handled as single units for association and clustering because linkage in the cohort was strong. General findings and caveats noted by the study authors: HLA typing was unavailable for some donors at each locus, so association tests used only the typed subset. A later genetic analysis reported fewer N-insertions in productive TCRs among donors in an Asian-associated ancestry cluster than the roughly 690-donor mean. A later analysis found that most CMV-associated TCR beta chains appeared HLA-restricted, with HLA associations seemingly driven largely by CMV exposure. Presence/absence analyses assumed roughly uniform sequencing depth across donors, an assumption that may not hold. In a later analysis, the rate of TCR association differed among HLA loci, with DRB1 alleles having the most associated TCRs and HLA-C alleles having the fewest. In vitro tests confirmed that a few of the cytomegalovirus-associated TCR beta chains recognize cytomegalovirus antigens. The cohort was sequenced for TCR beta chains only, and without alpha or paired-chain data the features that could be detected were limited. Across donors, most TCR sequences were observed very rarely, whereas some public TCRs were present in many individuals. A further reported finding was that TCR beta sequences accurately predicted the HLA-A and HLA-B alleles for most subjects in the first cohort. In a later analysis, HLA-associated TCR beta chains showed more clonal expansion and lower generation probabilities than non-associated chains that were equally common. CMV serostatus was the only immune exposure information available for the cohort. Assigning TCR associations to individual alleles was difficult when HLA alleles, especially DR and DQ, strongly co-occurred. In a later analysis, 15,000 to 20,000 TCR beta sequences were associated with specific HLA alleles at a false discovery rate of 0.05. In an earlier analysis of over 550 of the donors, most TCR beta V segments were observed in productive rearrangements about 87% or about 30% of the time, broadly matching IMGT annotations. The earlier analysis of about 600 of the donors excluded some 15 rarely observed V segments, including chromosome 9 orphons, because counts were too low. In the study, approximately 150 TCR beta chains were listed as associated with cytomegalovirus. A group of highly shared sequence variants was considered likely to be a technical artifact of the sequencing pipeline. The classifier was reported to diagnose cytomegalovirus status with high specificity and sensitivity in both the original cohort and the validation cohort. An association between a missense DCLRE1C variant and V-gene and J-gene trimming of TCR beta chains was found in a later genetic analysis and replicated in an independent cohort. Linkage disequilibrium might explain the correlated functional status among segregating V segments, but an unknown experimental factor could not be excluded. According to the authors, the approach could potentially be generalized to other disease states and immunological phenotypes. In a later analysis, several top co-occurrence clusters were reported to appear linked to parvovirus B19, influenza, CMV and Epstein-Barr virus.

Turning to this clone: Its binding antigen is unknown. Per-base quality was not reported, and no clone a single base away is much larger than it.

Library method: the immunoSEQ multiplex PCR assay. For the multiplex PCR, a mixture combining 60 forward primers for TCR Vbeta segments and 13 reverse primers for TCR Jbeta segments was used. The CDR3 region of rearranged TCR beta genes was amplified from genomic DNA with a multiplex PCR assay. On the Illumina HiSeq System, the amplified TCR beta libraries were sequenced as 87-base-pair reads. The source study handled its data this way. In a later analysis, 80 million or so unique TCR beta chains were counted across the roughly 670 repertoires, and approximately 11 million of these chains were shared by at least two donors. A nearest-neighbor algorithm error-corrected the raw reads and collapsed the reads into unique sequences, merging closely related sequences to remove PCR and sequencing errors. To assign V, D and J gene segments, CDR3 sequences were aligned to IMGT reference sequences. For a sequence to be retained, a match of at least six nucleotides to both a V gene segment and a J gene segment was required. A rearrangement counted as productive if the CDR3 had no stop codons and remained in frame with V and J, and every other rearrangement counted as non-productive. Following IMGT convention, CDR3 was defined as the stretch from the second conserved V-encoded cysteine up to the conserved J-encoded phenylalanine. The earlier analysis of about 590 of the donors excluded sequences that lacked an unambiguous match to a single V gene segment. In an earlier analysis of 587 of the donors, V segments were called functional above 56.7% productive rearrangements and were called segregating when the between-donor standard deviation exceeded 5%. To diagnose cytomegalovirus status from the catalog of TCR beta chain sequences, a statistical classification framework was built. A later analysis assigned V and J genes by comparing TCR nucleotide sequences with IMGT/GENE-DB human TR gene sequences. In a later analysis, CDR3 sequences and most-parsimonious VDJ recombination scenarios were assigned using the TCRdist pipeline. In a later analysis, every TCR beta chain was defined by the combination of its CDR3 amino acid sequence and its V-gene family, and reads without a unique V-gene family were dropped. A later analysis removed 550 to 650 highly shared, low-generation-probability nucleotide sequences to deal with suspected cross-contamination and a sequencing artifact. In a later analysis, a clonal expansion index for each public chain was calculated from normalized within-repertoire ranks of inferred template counts. In a later analysis, generation probabilities were computed using a VDJ recombination model fitted to out-of-frame rearrangements, and the results were checked against IGoR. In a later analysis, TCR-TCR, TCR-HLA and TCR-CMV co-occurrence was scored with hypergeometric tests, and a repertoire-size bias correction was applied to TCR pairs. To estimate false discovery rates, a later analysis permuted the HLA or CMV assignments 20 times. In a later analysis, co-occurring TCRs were grouped using DBSCAN, with TCRdist sequence similarity added in when clustering inside HLA-allele-positive subsets. Co-occurrence clustering excluded repertoires with fewer than 30,000 or more than 120,000 public chains, plus five with anomalous nucleotide sharing. Drawn from immuneACCESS, this table holds only the in-frame rearrangements with V and J called that TCRdb kept. Clones are partly lost; checked studies trace under half to an unresolved V gene and leave the rest unexplained. V, J and clone size are those of that table, while D and trimming were read from the DNA. Here the sample has over 150,000 clones; almost 80% occur a single time. Together, the top ten hold around 1.6% of the sample.

The cohort comprised around 690 healthy bone marrow donors. At the time of sampling, all cohort members were nominally healthy, though unrecorded immune exposures were likely present. The donor tested CMV seronegative and was one of the 352 seronegative cohort members. Each donor provided a peripheral blood sample, and peripheral blood mononuclear cells were used for TCR beta sequencing. Genomic DNA was extracted from the blood cell samples with the Qiagen DNeasy Blood Extraction Kit. The sequencing sample was made of PBMCs. The clonotype comes from a woman aged 18-29 years in good health and CMV-seronegative.

CDR3 protein: CASSFLWTGMNTEAFF. The bases are TGTGCCAGCAGTTTCCTATGGACGGGGATGAACACTGAAGCTTTCTTT. The chain is encoded by TRBV28 joined to TRBJ1-1; no D gene can be assigned with confidence. From the germline V gene, CDR1 is MDHEN and CDR2 is SYDVKM. CDR3 length: 16 amino acids, cysteine to phenylalanine. Of the read, only the CDR3 DNA is kept; its 48 bases are in frame from base 1. V drops 3 bases and J drops 0 bases, leaving 14 bases in between.